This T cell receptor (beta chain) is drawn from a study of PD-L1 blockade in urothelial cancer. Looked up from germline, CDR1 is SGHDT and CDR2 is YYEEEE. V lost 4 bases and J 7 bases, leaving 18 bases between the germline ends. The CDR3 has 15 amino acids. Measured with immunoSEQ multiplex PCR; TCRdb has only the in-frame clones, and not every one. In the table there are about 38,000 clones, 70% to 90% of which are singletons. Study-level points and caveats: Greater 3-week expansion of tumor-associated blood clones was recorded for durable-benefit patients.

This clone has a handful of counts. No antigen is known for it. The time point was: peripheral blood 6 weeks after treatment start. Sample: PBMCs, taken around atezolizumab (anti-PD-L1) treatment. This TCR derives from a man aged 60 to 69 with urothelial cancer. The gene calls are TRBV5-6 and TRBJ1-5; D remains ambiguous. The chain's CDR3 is CASSRYGEGYQPQHF. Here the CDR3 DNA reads TGTGCCAGCAGCCGTTACGGGGAAGGGTACCAGCCCCAGCATTTT.